The 2 T cell receptor beta chains given below trace back to one sample, sequenced in a study of shared clonotypes between healthy human individuals. Data came from immunoSEQ multiplex PCR; TCRdb stores just in-frame clones and leaves some out. The repertoire has 1,500,000 or so clones, approximately 98.5% of them found once; the top ten carry roughly 0.35%. The sequenced material came from naive CD4+ T cells sorted from blood. Subset reported: CD45RA+ positively selected. Every receptor here comes from a man aged 30-40 years in good health.

The V gene is TRBV2, the J gene TRBJ1-1, with 9 positions matching TRBD1. This CDR3 comprises 14 residues. CDR1 is SNHLY and CDR2 is FYNNEI in the germline V gene. Losses at the gene ends were 5 bases for V and 5 bases for J; bases not matched to a gene: 6. The CDR3 sequence: CASSLGQGITEAFF. The CDR3 DNA reads TGTGCCAGCAGTCTGGGACAGGGAATAACTGAAGCTTTCTTT.

The J gene is TRBJ2-3, the V gene TRBV4-3; a possible D gene is TRBD1 (5 bases). Germline CDR1 and CDR2: LGHNA and YSLEER. CDR3 length equals 16 residues. V lost 0 bases and J lost 4, with 14 bases in between. The CDR3 DNA is TGCGCCAGCAGCCAAGATACAGGTTTGAGTGCAGATACGCAGTATTTT. Its translation is CASSQDTGLSADTQYF.